These 9 T cell receptor beta chains were all obtained from the same sample, sequenced in a study of radiotherapy plus CTLA-4 blockade in lung cancer. Repertoires were generated with immunoSEQ multiplex PCR, while TCRdb's copy carries only in-frame clones and drops some. The table has around 86,000 clones, roughly four fifths seen once. This sample comprised peripheral blood, obtained from a patient treated with radiotherapy plus ipilimumab. The receptors come from a human donor with non-small cell lung cancer who had stable disease on radiotherapy plus ipilimumab.

The chain links TRBV18 to TRBJ2-7; the match to TRBD2 covers 11 bases. Per germline, CDR1 KGHSH and CDR2 LQKENI. The CDR3 is 17 residues long. V lost 1 base to trimming and J lost 3 bases; unmatched junction nucleotides: 8. The chain's CDR3 is CASSPQGSGRAFYEQYF. The CDR3 coding sequence is TGTGCCAGCTCACCACAGGGTAGCGGGAGGGCATTCTACGAGCAGTACTTC.

The V call is TRBV2, the J call TRBJ2-2; D remains unclear. Germline V gene lookup returns CDR1 SNHLY and CDR2 FYNNEI. This CDR3 has 14 amino acids. Between the trimmed V and J ends, which lost 7 bases and 0 bases, there was a span of 9 bases. The CDR3 nucleotides read TGTGCCAGCATTTTGACATCGAACACCGGGGAGCTGTTTTTT. Translation: CASILTSNTGELFF. Full variable domain (missing parts from reference TRBV2 and TRBJ2-2): EPEVTQTPSHQVTQMGQEVILRCVPISNHLYFYWYRQILGQKVEFLVSFYNNEISEKSEIFDDQFSVERPDGSNFTLKIRSTKLEDSAMYFCASILTSNTGELFFGEGSRLTVL.

J is TRBJ2-5 and V is TRBV30; 10 positions agree with TRBD2. Germline CDR1 is GTSNPN and CDR2 is SVGIG (reference sequence). This CDR3 has 14 residues. The junction had 6 bases not matched to a gene; V was cut back by 2 bases and J by 6 bases. CDR3 protein: CAWSYSGGRKTQYF. CDR3 coding DNA: TGTGCCTGGAGTTATAGCGGGGGGAGGAAGACCCAGTACTTC.

The genes are TRBV2 and TRBJ2-3; TRBD2 agrees at 11 bases. V was clipped by 5 bases and J by 0 bases; unmatched bases: 1. Germline lookup yields CDR1 SNHLY and CDR2 FYNNEI. This CDR3 region has 15 residues. The CDR3 DNA follows: TGTGCCAGCAGTCGGACTAGCGGGAGCACAGATACGCAGTATTTT. Encoded protein: CASSRTSGSTDTQYF.

The chain joins TRBV25-1 to TRBJ1-3; D is perhaps TRBD1 (5 bases). The CDR3 sequence is 11 residues long. Germline V CDR1 and CDR2: MGHDK, SYGVNS. V lost 6 bases to trimming and J lost 8 bases, with 8 bases between them. The CDR3 sequence: CASSQGDTIYF. The CDR3 DNA sequence: TGTGCCAGCAGCCAGGGAGACACCATATATTTT.

V gene TRBV29-1 combines with J gene TRBJ2-2; weak D call: TRBD2 (6 bases). This CDR3 is 13 amino acids long. The V end was cut by 4 bases, the J end by 7 bases, with 13 bases between. Germline lookup yields CDR1 SQVTM and CDR2 ANQGSEA. CDR3 loop: CSVGGRIVGELFF. The CDR3 coding sequence is TGCAGCGTTGGGGGGAGGATTGTCGGGGAGCTGTTTTTT.

This chain connects TRBV30 to TRBJ2-1; D ambiguous. The CDR3 length is 12 residues. Germline lookup yields CDR1 GTSNPN and CDR2 SVGIG (reference sequence). V lost 4 bases to trimming and J lost 3 bases, with 7 bases between them. This CDR3 reads CAWNGDYNEQFF. CDR3 coding DNA: TGTGCCTGGAATGGGGACTACAATGAGCAGTTCTTC.

V and J are TRBV11-2 and TRBJ2-7; D perhaps matches TRBD1 (5 bases). The germline V and J ends were trimmed by 5 bases and 6 bases, with 20 bases remaining between them. In germline, CDR1 is SGHAT, CDR2 FQNNGV. The CDR3 extends over 15 amino acids. The CDR3 sequence is CASSQRPSTGLEQYF. CDR3 coding DNA: TGTGCCAGCAGCCAACGGCCTTCCACAGGCCTCGAGCAGTACTTC.

The chain combines TRBV12-5 with TRBJ2-3; a weak D match, TRBD2 (5 bases). This CDR3 spans 14 amino acids. CDR1 and CDR2 (germline): LGHNT, FRNRAP. V gave up 5 bases and J gave up 2 bases, with 11 bases separating them. This chain's CDR3 is CASGLGLPTDTQYF. The DNA of the CDR3 is TGTGCTAGTGGTCTTGGACTTCCCACAGATACGCAGTATTTT.